This passage covers 8 T cell receptor beta chains from one sample sequenced in a study of CD8+CD57+ T cells in acquired aplastic anemia (dated by TCRdb to the late 2010s). The patients picked for sequencing were ones in whom flow cytometry had shown an expansion of CD8+CD57+ cells. For sequencing, an Illumina HiSeq 2000 was employed. Genomic DNA was used as template for profiling of TCR beta VDJ combinations and CDR3 sequences. TCRdb reanalyzed the raw reads on its own, using fastp at Q25 for trimming and MiXCR for clone calling, and kept in-frame beta chains. CDR3 protein sequences are deduplicated, and each keeps its most common genes and DNA. The sample includes roughly 250,000 distinct CDR3 sequences, with 65% to 90% observed a single time. The ten largest make up about 41% of the sample. Material for sequencing was sorted CD4+, CD8+, or CD8+CD57+ T cells (not recorded which) from PBMCs. Receptors were obtained from a human donor with aplastic anemia.

Comment on this clonotype: Sequence at one end of the junction differs from germline and may be a read error. The rearrangement joins TRBV9 to TRBJ2-3; 7 bases agree with TRBD2. From germline, CDR1 is SGDLS and CDR2 YYNGEE. The length of the CDR3 is 14 residues. CDR3 region: CASGGAGSIDTLDF. CDR3 coding DNA: TGTGCCAGCGGAGGAGCGGGGAGCATCGATACGTTGGATTTT.

A remark on this clonotype: The junction shows a germline mismatch at one end, possibly a read error. The J gene is TRBJ2-1, the V gene TRBV2; either TRBD1 or TRBD2 may supply D (6 bases each). Germline CDR1 is SNHLY and CDR2 is FYNNEI. This CDR3 spans 13 amino acids. The CDR3 coding sequence is TGTGCCAGCAGACAGGGACTGGCGGGAAAGCTGTCCTTC. This gives the protein CASRQGLAGKLSF.

The chain couples TRBV5-1 to TRBJ2-1, with D hard to call. The germline V and J ends were trimmed by 3 bases and 10 bases, with 14 bases remaining between them. Per the germline V gene, CDR1 is SGHRS and CDR2 is YFSETQ. CDR3 length: 13 residues. The CDR3 DNA follows: TGCGCCAGCAGCTGGGATCACTCCTACGAGCAGTTCTTC. Amino acid sequence: CASSWDHSYEQFF.

The rearrangement joins TRBV7-8 to TRBJ1-5; no definite D call. This CDR3 comprises 15 residues. Trimming left V 1 base short and J 9 bases short, with 16 bases between. The germline gives CDR1 SGHVS, CDR2 FQNEAQ. The CDR3 is CASSLGVSRDPPQHF. CDR3 in DNA: TGTGCCAGCAGCTTAGGGGTATCGCGCGATCCGCCCCAGCATTTT.

The sample holds one count of this clonotype. A read error may account for a junction end that differs from germline. The chain joins TRBV9 to TRBJ2-3; 8 nucleotides match TRBD1. The CDR3 totals 14 residues. CDR1 is SGDLS, CDR2 YYNGEE, per germline. CDR3 residues: CASSVAQGGQTTHF. Written as DNA, the CDR3 is TGTGCCAGCAGCGTAGCACAGGGGGGACAAACGACGCATTTT.

Only a few counts were recorded for this clonotype. One junction end disagrees with the germline gene, perhaps due to a read error. The chain combines TRBV19 with TRBJ2-3, with D possibly TRBD2 on 5 matching bases. The CDR3 has 14 residues. Germline V gene data show CDR1 as LNHDA and CDR2 as SQIVND (reference sequence). CDR3: CASSIAGGPYNEHF. DNA of the CDR3: TGTGCCAGTAGTATAGCTGGAGGACCCTACAATGAGCATTTC.

The CDR3 nucleotides are TGTGCCAGCAGTATGCCTCGTGGGCACACAGTTTCGAGGACTGAAGCTTTCTTT. Amino acid sequence: CASSMPRGHTVSRTEAFF. The rearrangement joins TRBV12-3 or TRBV12-4 to TRBJ1-1, with D hard to call. V dropped 5 bases and J dropped 5 bases, with 27 bases sitting between them. The CDR3 extends over 18 amino acids.

V gene TRBV15 combines with J gene TRBJ2-7; D might be TRBD1 or TRBD2, each matching 5 bases. V gave up 5 bases and J gave up 7 bases, with 18 bases separating them. The germline V gene encodes CDR1 LNHNV and CDR2 YYDKDF (reference sequence). The CDR3 has 14 residues. The CDR3 is CATSGRGRADEQYF. CDR3 nucleotide sequence: TGTGCCACCAGCGGCCGGGGCCGAGCCGATGAGCAGTACTTC.